This T cell receptor beta chain was found in a study of T cells in localized non-small cell lung cancer. Whole-study findings and limits: The greatest T cell clonality was found in uninvolved adjacent lung (higher than in tumor).

In the case of this clone: The antigen remains unidentified.

Profiling relied on immunoSEQ multiplex PCR, and the TCRdb table lists in-frame clones only, not all of them. The repertoire has about 36,000 clones, roughly nine tenths of them found once; the top ten carry approximately 6.5%. Germline assignment: CDR1 KGHSH and CDR2 LQKENI. The CDR3 length is 17 residues. The V segment lost 6 bases and the J segment 6 bases; nucleotides outside the gene matches: 17. Sequencing was performed on peripheral blood, taken before any cancer treatment. This clonotype was sampled from a female donor older than 55 with stage I lung adenocarcinoma. V gene TRBV18 combines with J gene TRBJ1-5, with 7 bases fitting TRBD1. The CDR3 nucleotides read TGTGCCAGCTCGCCCTTTTCGGGACAGCCGGCAGGTCAGCCCCAGCATTTT. This encodes CASSPFSGQPAGQPQHF.